This TCR beta chain was retrieved from a study of blood T cells in healthy people across ages. Next came a second PCR, run for roughly 6 to 11 cycles, which used a sample-barcoded 5' primer along with a J-beta primer mix. A template-switch adaptor containing 12 random nucleotides labeled each cDNA molecule. MiXCR, run by TCRdb on the 5' RACE reads, gives a single entry per CDR3 protein. The data hold about 1.8 million distinct CDR3 sequences, with around half observed a single time. Study-wide points: Changes in expanded clonotypes were possibly confounded, as the CMV status of donors was unknown. PBMCs that were unsorted prevented a conclusive naive versus antigen-experienced comparison. Older age went with lower TCR beta diversity per million T cells, in a roughly linear way.

Concerning this clonotype: Its antigen is unknown. One junction end disagrees with the germline gene, perhaps due to a read error.

This CDR3 comprises 16 residues. Germline V gene lookup returns CDR1 KGHDR and CDR2 SFDVKD. Input material: blood. This receptor was taken from a woman aged 40 to 50 in good health. The V and J genes are TRBV24-1 and TRBJ2-1, with D possibly being TRBD1 or TRBD2 (6 bases each). The CDR3 coding sequence is TGTGCCACCAATGATTTCACCGGGGGCAGAGGCAATGAGCAGTTCTTC. It encodes CATNDFTGGRGNEQFF.